The 18 T cell receptor beta chains below come from one sample, sequenced in a study of blood T cell repertoires in COVID-19. Profiled with immunoSEQ multiplex PCR; TCRdb holds only in-frame clones, not every one. This sample yields approximately 200,000 clones, of which around 80% are seen a single time; about 7.8% belongs to the top ten. Sequencing input: peripheral blood. The receptors come from a woman at least 80 years old with COVID-19, enrolled during active disease.

This chain joins TRBV5-6 and TRBJ1-5, with D perhaps TRBD1 (5 bases). This CDR3 region has 14 residues. The germline V and J ends were trimmed by 5 bases and 1 base, with 10 bases remaining between them. CDR1 SGHDT and CDR2 YYEEEE come from the germline V gene. The CDR3 sequence is CASSAGLSNQPQHF. In DNA form, the CDR3 reads TGTGCCAGCAGTGCAGGGTTGAGCAATCAGCCCCAGCATTTT.

This clone appeared a single time. The V gene is TRBV7-8, the J gene TRBJ1-6; the D gene is possibly TRBD1 (5 bases). Trimming shortened V by 6 bases and J by 9 bases, and 24 bases separated the two germline ends. The CDR3 has 17 residues. CDR1 is SGHVS, CDR2 FQNEAQ, per germline. As DNA, the CDR3 is TGTGCCAGCAGTCTTCGCACTCAGGGATCAGCGTCTTCACCCCTCCACTTT. This translates into CASSLRTQGSASSPLHF.

The gene calls are TRBV28 and TRBJ2-1; TRBD1 matches 7 bases. The CDR3 runs to 13 residues. Germline CDR1 reads MDHEN; CDR2 reads SYDVKM. V dropped 8 bases and J dropped 4; count of bases not matched to a gene: 5. The CDR3, as DNA: TGTGCCAGCGAGAGGGGGCTGTACAATGAGCAGTTCTTC. Residues: CASERGLYNEQFF.

The rearrangement uses TRBV3-1 (or the pseudogene TRBV3-2) and TRBJ2-3; tentatively, D is TRBD2 (6 bases). CDR3 length: 14 residues. Germline V CDR1 and CDR2: LGHDT, YNNKEL (reference sequence). V was trimmed by 6 bases and J by 0 bases, leaving 10 bases between them. In nucleotides, the CDR3 is TGTGCCAGCAGGCCCCGGGGGAGCACAGATACGCAGTATTTT. This sequence encodes CASRPRGSTDTQYF.

The genes are TRBV28 and TRBJ2-7, with 10 positions matching TRBD2. The CDR3 length is 16 residues. Germline CDR1 reads MDHEN; CDR2 reads SYDVKM. Trimming cost V 5 bases and J 4 bases; bases outside gene matches: 11. The DNA for the CDR3 is TGTGCCAGCAGTCAGAACCGACTAGCGGGTCTGTACGAGCAGTACTTC. Amino acid sequence: CASSQNRLAGLYEQYF.

This chain's CDR3 is CASGNRGEETQYF. The CDR3 DNA sequence: TGTGCCAGCGGAAACAGGGGAGAAGAGACCCAGTACTTC. This chain uses TRBV6-5 with TRBJ2-5; 7 nucleotides align to TRBD1. The germline CDR1 and CDR2 sequences are MNHEY and SVGAGI. The CDR3 sequence is 13 residues long. J was trimmed by 3 bases and V by 8 bases; bases with no gene match: 6.

The chain has TRBV3-1 (or the pseudogene TRBV3-2) and TRBJ2-7; 7 bases are shared with TRBD1. Germline trimming cut 1 base from V and 4 bases from J; bases unmatched to any gene: 4. CDR1 is LGHDT, CDR2 YNNKEL, per germline (reference sequence). CDR3 size: 14 residues. CDR3 loop: CASSQGNRGYEQYF. CDR3 sequence (DNA): TGTGCCAGCAGCCAAGGGAACAGGGGATACGAGCAGTACTTC.

The J gene is TRBJ1-3, the V gene TRBV18; 9 nucleotides agree with TRBD1. V lost 2 bases, J lost 0 bases, and 2 bases stayed unmatched. Germline V CDR1 and CDR2: KGHSH, LQKENI. This CDR3 has 16 residues. The CDR3 loop is CASSPSTGGSGNTIYF. In nucleotides, the CDR3 is TGTGCCAGCTCACCATCGACAGGGGGCTCTGGAAACACCATATATTTT.

The chain joins TRBV7-3 to TRBJ1-1, with D perhaps matching TRBD1 (5 bases). This CDR3 comprises 13 residues. Germline CDR1 reads SGHTA; CDR2 reads FQGTGA. Trimming pared 6 bases from V and 6 bases from J, leaving 14 bases between. CDR3 sequence (DNA): TGTGCCAGCAGGTCCCAGGGTTATTCTGAAGCTTTCTTT. The encoded protein is CASRSQGYSEAFF.

This clone was counted once. The V and J genes are TRBV10-3 and TRBJ2-3, with TRBD1 matching over 9 bases. CDR1 is ENHRY and CDR2 is SYGVKD in the germline V gene. The CDR3 is 17 amino acids. Trimming removed 6 bases from V and 0 bases from J; junction bases left unmatched: 10. The CDR3 protein is CAIRAGTGLSSTDTQYF. For the CDR3, the DNA is TGTGCCATCAGAGCCGGGACAGGGTTAAGTAGCACAGATACGCAGTATTTT.

This chain's CDR3 is CASSVPGERVETQYF. CDR3 sequence (DNA): TGTGCCAGCAGTGTGCCAGGGGAAAGGGTTGAGACCCAGTACTTC. The genes are TRBV2 and TRBJ2-5; the D gene is possibly TRBD1 (6 bases). Germline CDR1 SNHLY, CDR2 FYNNEI. The CDR3 is 15 amino acids. V was trimmed by 4 bases and J by 5 bases, leaving 17 bases between them.

The chain is built from TRBV3-1 (or the pseudogene TRBV3-2) and TRBJ2-5; 7 bases fit TRBD1. V shed 8 bases, J shed 4 bases, and the junction held 13 bases outside the gene matches. Germline CDR1 LGHDT, CDR2 YNNKEL (reference sequence). There are 15 residues in the CDR3. DNA for the CDR3: TGTGCCAGCCAGGTGAACAGGGGTTTGGGAGAGACCCAGTACTTC. Its translation: CASQVNRGLGETQYF.

V gene TRBV18 combines with J gene TRBJ2-5; D is ambiguous. From germline, CDR1 is KGHSH and CDR2 LQKENI. This CDR3 is 13 amino acids long. V lost 0 bases and J 9 bases, leaving 11 bases between the germline ends. Written as DNA, the CDR3 is TGTGCCAGCTCACCACCAGGCATCGCGGCCCAGTACTTC. Translated, it gives CASSPPGIAAQYF.

This rearrangement joins TRBV18 to TRBJ1-4, with 12 bases fitting TRBD1. CDR1 is KGHSH and CDR2 is LQKENI in the germline V gene. This CDR3 has 18 residues. Trimming cost V 0 bases and J 8 bases; bases outside gene matches: 10. CDR3 in amino acids: CASSPPGQGAFIGEKLFF. CDR3 bases: TGTGCCAGCTCACCACCGGGACAGGGGGCCTTCATAGGCGAAAAACTGTTTTTT.

This CDR3 reads CASSPGTSGYNEQFF. The DNA of the CDR3 is TGCGCCAGCAGCCCGGGGACTAGCGGGTACAATGAGCAGTTCTTC. The V call is TRBV5-1, the J call TRBJ2-1; TRBD2 aligns across 12 bases. Unmatched junction bases numbered 3, after V lost 4 bases and J lost 4 bases. The CDR3 is 15 amino acids. The germline V gene has CDR1 SGHRS and CDR2 YFSETQ. Full variable domain (outside the CDR3, taken from reference TRBV5-1 and TRBJ2-1): KAGVTQTPRYLIKTRGQQVTLSCSPISGHRSVSWYQQTPGQGLQFLFEYFSETQRNKGNFPGRFSGRQFSNSRSEMNVSTLELGDSALYLCASSPGTSGYNEQFFGPGTRLTVL.

The chain combines TRBV6-5 with TRBJ2-1; possibly TRBD1 for D (6 bases). Germline values: CDR1 MNHEY, CDR2 SVGAGI. V was trimmed by 6 bases and J by 9 bases, leaving 18 bases between them. This CDR3 is 14 amino acids long. The CDR3 nucleotides read TGTGCCAGCAGCCAAGACAGGTACTTCGGTGAGCAGTTCTTC. It codes for CASSQDRYFGEQFF.

CDR3: CASSQPLRTVNEQFF. The CDR3 DNA is TGTGCCAGCAGCCAACCGCTTAGGACAGTCAATGAGCAGTTCTTC. J is TRBJ2-1 and V is TRBV5-5; maybe TRBD1 (6 bases). CDR1 is SGHKS and CDR2 is YYEKEE in the germline V gene (reference sequence). The CDR3 totals 15 residues. V lost 4 bases, J lost 6 bases, and 17 bases lay in between.

This chain connects TRBV21-1 to TRBJ1-5. TRBV21-1 is annotated as a pseudogene. This CDR3 comprises 14 residues. Written as DNA, the CDR3 is TGTGCCAGCAGCAAAGGAGGGATCAATCAGCCCCAGCATTTT. This translates into CASSKGGINQPQHF.